The 31 T cell receptor beta chains below were found in one sample sequenced in a study of CXCR3-negative and CXCR3-positive naive CD8 T cells. Study-level points and caveats: Hydrophobicity was higher for TRB CDR3s found in CXCR3-positive naive cells than in CXCR3-negative naive cells.

Their specific antigens are unknown. TRB cDNA was prepared as libraries by UMI-labeled 5' RACE. TCRdb re-called the 5' RACE reads; every CDR3 protein appears as one record, without DNA. The sample table sets out fewer than 6,000 distinct CDR3 sequences. The sample taken for sequencing was naive CXCR3+ CD8+ T cells from blood. Subset given: CD45RO-CCR7+CD27+CD95- naive CD8+ T cells expressing CXCR3 (TNR3+). The source of these receptors is a human donor in good health. Some clones in this sample may be carry-over from other donors' samples.

Frequency places this clonotype as medium-sized. CDR3: CASSREEDADTQYF. The V call is TRBV14, the J call TRBJ2-3; no DNA is available, so the TRBD2 call from TCRdb remains unchecked. This CDR3 contains 14 residues. CDR1 is SGHDN, CDR2 FVKESK, per germline.

This clonotype counts as medium-sized by frequency. This chain connects TRBV12-3 or TRBV12-4 to TRBJ1-5; checking the TCRdb D call of TRBD1 is not possible without DNA. CDR3 size: 14 residues. CDR3 region: CASGTTGYNQPQHF.

This clonotype is medium-sized by frequency. The V gene is TRBV11-1, the J gene TRBJ2-1; TCRdb names TRBD2, which stays unverified in the absence of DNA. The CDR3 totals 16 residues. The V gene's germline CDR1 is SGHAT and CDR2 FQDESV (reference sequence). CDR3 sequence reads: CASSLGLAGLYNEQFF.

The rearrangement joins TRBV11-2 to TRBJ2-1. CDR3 size: 16 residues. The germline V gene encodes CDR1 SGHAT and CDR2 FQNNGV. CDR3 sequence: CASSLAPASSYNEQFF.

Its frequency marks this clonotype as medium-sized. This rearrangement joins TRBV29-1 to TRBJ2-1; TCRdb indicates TRBD1, and absent DNA this call remains unverified. The CDR3 totals 15 residues. Germline V gene lookup returns CDR1 SQVTM and CDR2 ANQGSEA. CDR3 protein: CSVHLDRGKWNEQFF.

This clonotype is deemed medium-sized by its frequency. The chain has TRBV20-1 and TRBJ1-5; TCRdb proposes TRBD1, but this gene call is untestable without DNA. CDR1 and CDR2 (germline): DFQATT, SNEGSKA (reference sequence). The CDR3 runs to 17 residues. The CDR3 protein is CSASTGTGGYSNQPQHF.

V gene TRBV19 combines with J gene TRBJ2-1; the TCRdb call, TRBD2, lacks DNA for checking. The CDR3 runs 15 residues. Germline assignment: CDR1 LNHDA and CDR2 SQIVND (reference sequence). The CDR3: CASSSTSGSLDEQFF.

This clonotype is classed as medium-sized by frequency. V is TRBV11-2 and J is TRBJ1-5; TCRdb designates TRBD1, a call that cannot be tested without DNA. The CDR3 consists of 14 residues. Germline CDR1 is SGHAT and CDR2 is FQNNGV. CDR3: CASSPTGGNQPQHF.

This clonotype is called medium-sized based on its frequency. The chain couples TRBV9 to TRBJ2-1; TCRdb gives TRBD2 as the D gene, but with no DNA this cannot be confirmed. The CDR3 is made up of 14 amino acids. From germline, CDR1 is SGDLS and CDR2 YYNGEE. The CDR3 spells CASSPSGSWNEQFF.

The chain combines TRBV2 with TRBJ2-3; TCRdb selects TRBD2, and the lack of DNA leaves this call unchecked. The CDR3 consists of 17 residues. The germline gives CDR1 SNHLY, CDR2 FYNNEI. The CDR3 is CASSDRGGLAGADTQYF.

According to its frequency, this clonotype is medium-sized. The chain employs TRBV5-6 and TRBJ2-2; the TCRdb D gene call, TRBD1, has no DNA to confirm it. The CDR3 covers 14 residues. The germline gives CDR1 SGHDT, CDR2 YYEEEE. The CDR3 reads CASSMTGVPGELFF.

The chain couples TRBV29-1 to TRBJ2-4. The germline V gene has CDR1 SQVTM and CDR2 ANQGSEA. This CDR3 contains 13 residues. CDR3 sequence: CTVEGLTKNIQYF.

Frequency places this clonotype as medium-sized. The chain uses TRBV29-1 and TRBJ2-1; no DNA is available, so the TRBD1 call from TCRdb remains unchecked. This CDR3 has 14 residues. In germline, CDR1 is SQVTM, CDR2 ANQGSEA. CDR3 loop: CSVERAVSYNEQFF.

This clonotype counts as medium-sized by frequency. The chain has TRBV20-1 and TRBJ2-1; TCRdb's D gene call, TRBD1, goes unchecked for lack of DNA. The CDR3 runs 15 residues. Germline CDR1 DFQATT, CDR2 SNEGSKA (reference sequence). This CDR3 reads CSAPGPGVSYNEQFF.

The chain carries TRBV27 and TRBJ2-7; TCRdb's D gene call, TRBD1, goes unchecked for lack of DNA. CDR3 length equals 15 residues. CDR1 MNHEY and CDR2 SMNVEV come from the germline V gene (reference sequence). The CDR3 loop reads CASSLGQGGAYEQYF.

Its frequency marks this clonotype as large. The V call is TRBV10-3, the J call TRBJ2-7; checking the TCRdb D call of TRBD1 is not possible without DNA. The CDR3 has 12 amino acids. The germline gives CDR1 ENHRY, CDR2 SYGVKD. The CDR3 sequence: CAIKGQPYEQYF.

The J gene is TRBJ1-3, the V gene TRBV29-1. CDR1 SQVTM and CDR2 ANQGSEA come from the germline V gene. This CDR3 region has 12 residues. CDR3 protein: CSVEDLGNTIYF.

The chain carries TRBV5-1 and TRBJ2-7; without DNA, the TCRdb call of TRBD2 cannot be checked. Per germline, CDR1 SGHRS and CDR2 YFSETQ. The CDR3 spans 15 residues. CDR3: CASSLGERGYYEQYF.

By frequency, this clonotype is medium-sized (0.01 to 0.1%). This chain connects TRBV11-2 to TRBJ2-7; lacking DNA, the TRBD2 call made by TCRdb goes unchecked. CDR1 and CDR2 from the germline V gene are SGHAT and FQNNGV. The CDR3 extends over 15 amino acids. The CDR3 loop is CASSWGLADSYEQYF.

By frequency, this clonotype is medium-sized. The chain joins TRBV12-3 or TRBV12-4 to TRBJ2-3; the D call from TCRdb, TRBD1, cannot be confirmed without DNA. The CDR3 extends over 15 amino acids. CDR3 sequence reads: CASSLVTGSTDTQYF.

This clonotype is classed as medium-sized (0.01 to 0.1%) by frequency. The V gene is TRBV4-1, the J gene TRBJ2-7; TCRdb's assignment of TRBD1 cannot be checked, as there is no DNA. CDR3 length: 15 residues. Germline-derived CDR1 and CDR2 are MGHRA and YSYEKL. The CDR3 sequence: CASSQIGMGVGEQYF.

Judged by frequency, this clonotype is medium-sized. The CDR3 region is CASSASGTGNTEAFF. V is TRBV9 and J is TRBJ1-1; the D gene TCRdb calls, TRBD1, cannot be checked with no DNA. Germline CDR1 reads SGDLS; CDR2 reads YYNGEE. The CDR3 sequence is 15 residues long.

The chain links TRBV14 to TRBJ2-1; TCRdb's D call, TRBD2, is unchecked because there is no DNA. The germline gives CDR1 SGHDN, CDR2 FVKESK. This CDR3 is 15 amino acids long. CDR3 in amino acids: CASSPRAFDYNEQFF.

This chain links TRBV5-6 with TRBJ2-1; checking the TCRdb D call of TRBD1 is not possible without DNA. Germline V gene lookup returns CDR1 SGHDT and CDR2 YYEEEE. This CDR3 has 13 residues. The CDR3 sequence is CASSPGGDNEQFF. The full variable domain, in which reference TRBV5-6 and TRBJ2-1 provide the parts outside the CDR3, is DAGVTQSPTHLIKTRGQQVTLRCSPKSGHDTVSWYQQALGQGPQFIFQYYEEEERQRGNFPDRFSGHQFPNYSSELNVNALLLGDSALYLCASSPGGDNEQFFGPGTRLTVL.

This clonotype is labeled medium-sized (0.01 to 0.1%) based on frequency. This chain joins TRBV29-1 and TRBJ2-2; without DNA, the TCRdb call of TRBD1 cannot be checked. This CDR3 is built from 13 residues. Germline CDR1 reads SQVTM; CDR2 reads ANQGSEA. CDR3 sequence: CSVGAGLTGELFF.

The chain couples TRBV7-2 to TRBJ2-1; the D call of TRBD1 rests on TCRdb alone, since no DNA is present to check it. This CDR3 comprises 15 residues. Germline V lookup: CDR1 SGHTA, CDR2 FQGNSA. The CDR3 protein is CASSLPFDTGFEQFF.

This clonotype shows up as medium-sized (0.01 to 0.1%) by frequency. The chain is built from TRBV20-1 and TRBJ2-1; the D call of TRBD2 rests on TCRdb alone, since no DNA is present to check it. CDR1 and CDR2 from the germline V gene are DFQATT and SNEGSKA (reference sequence). This CDR3 contains 12 residues. The CDR3 spells CSAGLAGNEQFF.

This clonotype shows up as medium-sized by frequency. The chain combines TRBV4-2 with TRBJ2-1. The CDR3 is 15 amino acids. Germline V gives CDR1 LGHNA, CDR2 YNFKEQ. This chain's CDR3 is CASSQEAVSYNEQFF.

By frequency, this clonotype is medium-sized (0.01 to 0.1%). The V gene is TRBV28, the J gene TRBJ2-1. Germline-derived CDR1 and CDR2 are MDHEN and SYDVKM. The CDR3 has 14 amino acids. The CDR3 loop reads CATHQRSSYNEQFF.

By frequency, this clonotype registers medium-sized. The rearrangement joins TRBV20-1 to TRBJ2-1; the TCRdb call, TRBD1, lacks DNA for checking. The germline gives CDR1 DFQATT, CDR2 SNEGSKA (reference sequence). The CDR3 loop spans 13 amino acids. The CDR3 reads CSASGITYNEQFF.

This clonotype registers medium-sized by frequency. The chain is built from TRBV13 and TRBJ2-7; TCRdb calls TRBD1, which cannot be checked without DNA. Germline V gene data show CDR1 as PRHDT and CDR2 as FYEKMQ (reference sequence). The CDR3 is 15 amino acids. The CDR3 spells CASRSLGQGAYEQYF.